These 24 T cell receptor beta chains were all obtained from the same sample, sequenced in a study of vaccination effects on CD4 cells after COVID-19. Clones were sequenced by immunoSEQ multiplex PCR, and TCRdb holds only the in-frame ones, with some missing. The table records roughly 70,000 clones, less than 80% of them present only once. Their antigens are not known. With the ViraFEST assay, the study expanded antigen-specific CD4+ T cells using viral peptide pools, then sequenced them. After roughly eleven days in culture, the CD4+ T cells were isolated. Participants were vaccinated with two doses of either the BNT162b2 or mRNA-1273 vaccine. The source material was CD4+ T cells from PBMCs cultured with HCoV-OC43 spike peptides, sampled after COVID-19 vaccination. Subset indicated: HCoV-OC43 spike overlapping peptide pool stimulation. These receptors were taken from a human donor who received a COVID-19 vaccine.

The rearrangement uses TRBV27 and TRBJ1-2; 8 bases align to TRBD1. CDR1 and CDR2 from the germline V gene are MNHEY and SMNVEV (reference sequence). The ends lost 6 bases at V and 5 bases at J; junction bases unmatched: 8. CDR3 size: 14 residues. The CDR3 sequence: CASRTDRGGYGYTF. DNA for the CDR3: TGTGCCAGCAGAACCGACAGGGGTGGGTATGGCTACACCTTC.

The rearrangement uses TRBV5-1 and TRBJ1-6, with D tentatively TRBD1 (5 bases). There are 16 residues in the CDR3. Germline CDR1 and CDR2: SGHRS and YFSETQ. Between the trimmed V and J ends, which lost 0 bases and 6 bases, there was a span of 13 bases. The CDR3 coding sequence is TGCGCCAGCAGCTTGGATGGGGGGATGGGTAATTCACCCCTCCACTTT. This gives the protein CASSLDGGMGNSPLHF.

This clone was counted a single time. The gene calls are TRBV7-7 and TRBJ2-3, with D perhaps matching TRBD1 or TRBD2 (5 bases each). Germline assignment: CDR1 SSHAT and CDR2 FNYEAQ (reference sequence). Trimming shortened V by 3 bases and J by 8 bases, and 15 bases separated the two germline ends. CDR3 length equals 14 residues. In DNA, the CDR3 is TGTGCCAGCAGCTTGGAATCAGGGACCGGTACGCAGTATTTT. Translation gives CASSLESGTGTQYF.

This chain joins TRBV6-5 and TRBJ2-5; weak D call: TRBD2 (5 bases). The CDR3 loop spans 15 amino acids. V was trimmed by 3 bases and J by 1 base, leaving 12 bases between them. The germline V gene encodes CDR1 MNHEY and CDR2 SVGAGI. The CDR3 region has the DNA TGTGCCAGCAGTTATGTTCGGGGTGCCCAAGAGACCCAGTACTTC. Residues: CASSYVRGAQETQYF.

This clone came up a few times. The V and J genes are TRBV3-1 (or the pseudogene TRBV3-2) and TRBJ1-4, with D uncertain. The germline V gene encodes CDR1 LGHDT and CDR2 YNNKEL (reference sequence). This CDR3 is 13 amino acids long. Trimming removed 4 bases at V and 5 bases at J, with 8 bases between. The CDR3 reads CASSPRENEKLFF. The CDR3 DNA is TGTGCCAGCAGCCCTAGGGAGAATGAAAAACTGTTTTTT.

The chain carries TRBV5-1 and TRBJ1-6; no definite D call. V shed 4 bases and J shed 7 bases, with 12 bases lying between them. This CDR3 contains 14 residues. In germline, CDR1 is SGHRS, CDR2 YFSETQ. The CDR3 protein is CASSRSSGNSPLHF. The CDR3 DNA reads TGCGCCAGCAGCCGATCTTCGGGCAATTCACCCCTCCACTTT.

J is TRBJ2-5 and V is TRBV5-1, with D tentatively TRBD1 (6 bases). Germline values: CDR1 SGHRS, CDR2 YFSETQ. Trimming pared 7 bases from V and 5 bases from J, leaving 12 bases between. The CDR3 has 12 residues. CDR3 nucleotide sequence: TGCGCCAGCGCAGGGGCGGGCGAGACCCAGTACTTC. Amino acids: CASAGAGETQYF.

This clone turned up a few times. The chain uses TRBV6-5 and TRBJ1-2, with D possibly being TRBD1 (6 bases). This CDR3 spans 13 amino acids. Germline CDR1 is MNHEY and CDR2 is SVGAGI. The ends were cut back, 6 bases at V and 3 bases at J, with 11 bases in the middle. Here the CDR3 DNA reads TGTGCCAGCAGCCGACACAGGGACTATGGCTACACCTTC. This gives the protein CASSRHRDYGYTF.

The genes are TRBV6-5 and TRBJ2-2; D uncertain. V was trimmed by 7 bases and J by 1 base, leaving 4 bases between them. This CDR3 contains 12 residues. The germline gives CDR1 MNHEY, CDR2 SVGAGI. CDR3 sequence: CASTMNTGELFF. The CDR3 DNA reads TGTGCCAGCACCATGAACACCGGGGAGCTGTTTTTT.

V gene TRBV30 combines with J gene TRBJ2-2, with D perhaps TRBD2 (6 bases). Germline assignment: CDR1 GTSNPN and CDR2 SVGIG (reference sequence). The V end was cut by 6 bases, the J end by 5 bases, with 16 bases between. The CDR3 length is 14 residues. CDR3: CACRGGAQTGELFF. CDR3 in DNA: TGTGCCTGCCGAGGCGGGGCTCAGACCGGGGAGCTGTTTTTT.

The genes are TRBV18 and TRBJ2-3; D might be TRBD1 (5 bases). CDR3 length equals 17 residues. Germline V gene lookup returns CDR1 KGHSH and CDR2 LQKENI. Trimming stripped 3 bases from V and 0 bases from J, with 16 bases between. The CDR3 region is CASSPSTVISSTDTQYF. In DNA, the CDR3 is TGTGCCAGCTCACCCTCGACAGTTATCTCTAGCACAGATACGCAGTATTTT.

The chain combines TRBV28 with TRBJ1-2, with 9 bases identical to TRBD1. Germline trimming cut 5 bases from V and 4 bases from J; bases unmatched to any gene: 8. CDR1 MDHEN and CDR2 SYDVKM come from the germline V gene. The CDR3 runs 15 residues. The chain's CDR3 is CASSMTTGGFYGYTF. CDR3 DNA sequence: TGTGCCAGCAGTATGACAACAGGGGGCTTCTATGGCTACACCTTC.

The V call is TRBV19, the J call TRBJ2-7; 10 bases map to TRBD1. The germline CDR1 and CDR2 sequences are LNHDA and SQIVND (reference sequence). The length of the CDR3 is 13 residues. J lost 9 bases, V lost 5 bases, and 7 bases had no gene match. CDR3 sequence: CASSYRDRGPQYV. CDR3 DNA: TGTGCCAGTAGTTACCGGGACAGGGGACCGCAGTACGTC.

The chain links TRBV5-1 to TRBJ1-2, with 7 bases lining up with TRBD1. Germline CDR1 is SGHRS and CDR2 is YFSETQ. J was trimmed by 5 bases and V by 4 bases; bases with no gene match: 5. The CDR3 totals 13 residues. This CDR3 reads CASSPGQDYGYTF. CDR3 in DNA: TGCGCCAGCAGCCCCGGACAGGATTATGGCTACACCTTC.

The rearrangement joins TRBV6-1 to TRBJ1-2; D may be TRBD1 (6 bases). There are 15 residues in the CDR3. The V gene lost 3 bases and the J gene lost 7 bases, with 18 bases spanning the gap. CDR1 is MNHNS, CDR2 SASEGT, per germline. The CDR3 DNA reads TGTGCCAGCAGTGAGGAACCAAGGGGGGTTCGTGGCTACACCTTC. Protein sequence: CASSEEPRGVRGYTF.

V is TRBV6-5 and J is TRBJ2-2; D remains ambiguous. This CDR3 has 12 residues. CDR1 and CDR2 from the germline V gene are MNHEY and SVGAGI. Between the trimmed V and J ends, which lost 5 bases and 7 bases, there was a span of 8 bases. CDR3 region: CASSKRIGELFF. CDR3 DNA sequence: TGTGCCAGCAGTAAAAGGATCGGGGAGCTGTTTTTT.

This chain joins TRBV6-6 and TRBJ1-5; no definite D call. V lost 6 bases and J 4 bases, leaving 13 bases between the germline ends. Germline V gene data show CDR1 as MNHNY and CDR2 as SVGAGI (reference sequence). The CDR3 consists of 14 residues. CDR3 nucleotide sequence: TGTGCCAGCAGCCCCAGGAACGGGAATCAGCCCCAGCATTTT. It translates to CASSPRNGNQPQHF.

V usage is TRBV6-1 and J usage is TRBJ2-7; TRBD2 is a possible D gene (5 bases). Looked up from germline, CDR1 is MNHNS and CDR2 is SASEGT. The CDR3 has 17 residues. The V end was cut by 0 bases, the J end by 4 bases, with 19 bases between. The CDR3 spells CASSEAGRGKWRYEQYV. For the CDR3, the DNA is TGTGCCAGCAGTGAAGCGGGTCGGGGAAAGTGGAGGTACGAGCAGTACGTC.

This rearrangement joins TRBV19 to TRBJ1-2; D not resolved. The V and J ends lost 3 bases and 1 base respectively, with 9 bases between them. CDR1 and CDR2 from the germline V gene are LNHDA and SQIVND (reference sequence). The CDR3 totals 14 residues. The CDR3 sequence: CASSIAGLNYGYTF. In DNA, the CDR3 is TGTGCCAGTAGTATCGCGGGCCTTAACTATGGCTACACCTTC.

CDR3 loop: CASSPPTGVDEQYV. The CDR3 region has the DNA TGTGCCAGCTCACCACCGACAGGAGTGGACGAGCAGTACGTC. This chain links TRBV18 with TRBJ2-7, with D maybe TRBD1 (6 bases). The CDR3 spans 14 residues. Germline CDR1 reads KGHSH; CDR2 reads LQKENI. Trimming shortened V by 0 bases and J by 5 bases, and 11 bases separated the two germline ends.

In this sample, this clone turned up a few times. DNA of the CDR3: TGTGCCAGCTCAAGGGACAGGGATTCACCCCTCCACTTT. Translated, it gives CASSRDRDSPLHF. This chain links TRBV18 with TRBJ1-6; 9 bases match TRBD1. The CDR3 consists of 13 residues. Germline values: CDR1 KGHSH, CDR2 LQKENI. V was pared by 5 bases and J by 8 bases, with 1 base of the junction left unmatched.

The CDR3 DNA is TGCGCCAGCAGCCAAGATAGACTAGCGGGGGGCGGGTACGAGCAGTACGTC. Protein product: CASSQDRLAGGGYEQYV. The chain carries TRBV4-1 and TRBJ2-7, with 13 bases fitting TRBD2. In germline, CDR1 is MGHRA, CDR2 YSYEKL. The CDR3 spans 17 residues. V lost 0 bases and J lost 4; bases outside the gene matches: 6.

The V call is TRBV5-1, the J call TRBJ2-1; D possibly corresponds to TRBD1 (7 bases). Trimming cost V 3 bases and J 3 bases, with 25 bases left between them. The CDR3 has 19 amino acids. Germline assignment: CDR1 SGHRS and CDR2 YFSETQ. CDR3: CASSSGGVVGTDFYNEQFF. The CDR3 DNA follows: TGCGCCAGCAGCTCTGGAGGGGTTGTAGGGACAGACTTCTACAATGAGCAGTTCTTC. The whole variable domain, filled in from reference TRBV5-1 and TRBJ2-1, reads KAGVTQTPRYLIKTRGQQVTLSCSPISGHRSVSWYQQTPGQGLQFLFEYFSETQRNKGNFPGRFSGRQFSNSRSEMNVSTLELGDSALYLCASSSGGVVGTDFYNEQFFGPGTRLTVL.

The V gene is TRBV19, the J gene TRBJ2-3; 7 bases fit TRBD2. The CDR3 loop spans 17 amino acids. Germline V gene sequence: CDR1 LNHDA, CDR2 SQIVND (reference sequence). The V and J ends lost 4 bases and 0 bases, in that order; junction bases with no gene match: 10. The CDR3 here is CASSRGWGGTSTDTQYF. CDR3 nucleotides: TGTGCCAGTAGTAGGGGCTGGGGGGGGACTAGCACAGATACGCAGTATTTT.